These T cell receptor beta chains were read from a single sample in a study of blood T cell repertoires in COVID-19. The repertoire was sequenced with immunoSEQ multiplex PCR; TCRdb's copy has only in-frame clones and lacks some. The sample lists about 110,000 clones, about 76% occurring once. Sequencing was performed on peripheral blood. These receptors all come from a man older than 75 with acute or convalescent COVID-19. Each CDR3 is given with its conserved first and last residue. The D gene is left open where the match is weak. Size is stated for part of the rows, as once, few or many counts, or as a class when the clone is expanded.

>TRBV6-6|TRBJ2-7|.|.
TGTGCCAGCAGCCCGACTAGTACGCTGATTGTGCAGTACTTC
CASSPTSTLIVQYF
>TRBV18|TRBJ2-1|.|TRBD1
TGTGCCAGCTCATCCCAACTCGGGACAGGCTATAATGAGCAGTTCTTC
CASSSQLGTGYNEQFF
>TRBV19|TRBJ1-5|.|TRBD1
TGTGCCAGTAGTATAGGGCCCGGGACAGGGGGTTGTCAGCCCCAGCATTTT
CASSIGPGTGGCQPQHF
>TRBV18|TRBJ2-1|.|.
TGTGCCAGCTCACCGGGGCTGAAAAGGGGCAATGAGCAGTTCTTC
CASSPGLKRGNEQFF
>TRBV20-1|TRBJ2-7|once|.
TGCAGTGCTAGTGCGAGGCGCCCTAACGGGATATACGAGCAGTACTTC
CSASARRPNGIYEQYF
>TRBV20-1|TRBJ1-2|.|TRBD1
TGCAGTGCTAGTGGACAGGGAATCGGCGGCTACACCTTC
CSASGQGIGGYTF
>TRBV18|TRBJ1-1|once|.
TGTGCCAGCTCACCGACCAGGGGAGAGGGGGCTGAAGCTTTCTTT
CASSPTRGEGAEAFF
>TRBV6-5|TRBJ1-3|.|TRBD1
TGTGCCAGCAGTTACTACAGGGGGAAGAGGAACACCATATATTTT
CASSYYRGKRNTIYF
>TRBV5-1|TRBJ2-2|once|.
TGCGCCAGCAGCTTGGTTGGCGGCGTAACCGGGGAGCTGTTTTTT
CASSLVGGVTGELFF
>TRBV6-5|TRBJ1-5|few|.
TGTGCCAGCAGTTACTCGAACGCGGGAAATCAGCCCCAGCATTTT
CASSYSNAGNQPQHF
>TRBV5-1|TRBJ2-2|few|TRBD1
TGCGCCAGCAGCTTGAGGGGACAGACGAACACCGGGGAGCTGTTTTTT
CASSLRGQTNTGELFF
>TRBV6-5|TRBJ1-5|.|TRBD1
TGTGCCAGCAGAGCGGGACAGGGAAGGCCCCAGCCCCAGCATTTT
CASRAGQGRPQPQHF
>TRBV5-1|TRBJ2-5|.|.
TGCGCCAGCAGCTTGGGGGTCGCGGCCGACCCGTACCAAGAGACCCAGTACTTC
CASSLGVAADPYQETQYF
>TRBV28|TRBJ1-6|once|.
TGTGCCAGCAGTCAAGGGGGTAGCTCCTATAATTCACCCCTCCACTTT
CASSQGGSSYNSPLHF
>TRBV2|TRBJ1-1|.|.
TGTGCCAGCAGCTTTACAGGGTTGAACACTGAAGCTTTCTTT
CASSFTGLNTEAFF
>TRBV20-1|TRBJ2-3|.|TRBD1
TGCAGTGCTAGTGAGCGGACAGGGGGGGATACGCAGTATTTT
CSASERTGGDTQYF
>TRBV11-3|TRBJ2-2|.|.
TGTGCCAGCAGCCTATATACCGGGGAGCTGTTTTTT
CASSLYTGELFF
>TRBV27|TRBJ1-5|few|TRBD1
TGTGCCAGCAGTTTACGACAGGGCCATCAGCCCCAGCATTTT
CASSLRQGHQPQHF
>TRBV30|TRBJ1-2|.|TRBD1
TGTGCCTGGAGCTATGGGGACAGGGGGCAGGTCCGCTATGGCTACACCTTC
CAWSYGDRGQVRYGYTF
>TRBV7-9|TRBJ2-1|.|TRBD1
TGTGCCAGCAGCTTTGCACAGGGGGCCTACAATGAGCAGTTCTTC
CASSFAQGAYNEQFF
>TRBV2|TRBJ2-2|.|TRBD1
TGTGCCAGCAGTGTTACCGGGACAGAGTACACCGGGGAGCTGTTTTTT
CASSVTGTEYTGELFF
>TRBV4-2|TRBJ1-5|once|TRBD1
TGTGCCAGCAGCCCTAATCGACAGGGGGGGGCAGGACAGCCCCAGCATTTT
CASSPNRQGGAGQPQHF
>TRBV3-1/TRBV3-2|TRBJ2-3|.|TRBD2
TGTGCCAGCAGCCAAGGTGGGAGGGCCCCCACAGATACGCAGTATTTT
CASSQGGRAPTDTQYF
>TRBV10-3|TRBJ2-7|.|TRBD2
TGTGCCATCAGTCTAGCGGGAGGAGCCTACGAGCAGTACTTC
CAISLAGGAYEQYF
>TRBV19|TRBJ1-5|.|.
TGTGCCAGTAGTATGGGCCGGAATAGCAATCAGCCCCAGCATTTT
CASSMGRNSNQPQHF
>TRBV4-1|TRBJ2-5|.|.
TGCGCCAGCAGCCAAGACTGGGGCGTGGAGACCCAGTACTTC
CASSQDWGVETQYF
>TRBV28|TRBJ1-2|.|TRBD1
TGTGCCAGCAGCAACTGGCCGGAGGGGGCCCCCAACTATGGCTACACCTTC
CASSNWPEGAPNYGYTF
>TRBV7-3|TRBJ1-2|once|.
TGTGCCAGCAGCTTAGGGCACACAGGGTACGTAAACTATGGCTACACCTTC
CASSLGHTGYVNYGYTF
>TRBV7-2|TRBJ2-1|.|.
TGTGCCAGCAGCTTAGCGCAGGAGGTATCCTACAATGAGCAGTTCTTC
CASSLAQEVSYNEQFF
>TRBV12-3/TRBV12-4|TRBJ1-2|.|TRBD1
TGTGCCAGCAGTTTAGGGACAGGGGTAGGCTACACCTTC
CASSLGTGVGYTF
>TRBV9|TRBJ2-1|.|.
TGTGCCAGCAGCGAAGGGAGACACAATGAGCAGTTCTTC
CASSEGRHNEQFF
>TRBV6-2/TRBV6-3|TRBJ2-7|.|.
TGTGCCAGCAGTTACACGACTAGAGTAAACTACGAGCAGTACTTC
CASSYTTRVNYEQYF
>TRBV5-5|TRBJ1-3|.|.
TGTGCCAGCAGCCCTAGTCACGCGGGGCTCTCTGGAAACACCATATATTTT
CASSPSHAGLSGNTIYF
>TRBV10-2|TRBJ2-7|.|.
TGCGCCAGCACCTCCACAGGGAACGAGCAGTACTTC
CASTSTGNEQYF
>TRBV10-3|TRBJ2-7|.|TRBD1
TGTGCCACCGAGACAGGGAGAAGCTACGAGCAGTACTTC
CATETGRSYEQYF
>TRBV9|TRBJ1-1|once|.
TGTGCCAGCAGTGCGACAGACATGAACACTGAAGCTTTCTTT
CASSATDMNTEAFF
>TRBV28|TRBJ1-6|.|.
TGTGCCAGCAGCAGCCCGGAAGGAGTCGTTTCACCCCTCCACTTT
CASSSPEGVVSPLHF
>TRBV28|TRBJ2-1|few|.
TGTGCCAGCAGTTTATTCCCTCGCTCCTACAATGAGCAGTTCTTC
CASSLFPRSYNEQFF
>TRBV10-1|TRBJ2-7|.|.
TGCGCCAGCAGCAGTACCGCTTCGTTGTCCGGAGGCTCCTACGAGCAGTACTTC
CASSSTASLSGGSYEQYF
>TRBV7-9|TRBJ2-1|.|.
TGTGCCAGCAGCTCCACTACGCACAATGAGCAGTTCTTC
CASSSTTHNEQFF
>TRBV30|TRBJ1-2|.|TRBD1
TGTGCCTGGAGTGGCCCAGGGGGCTTGGGTGGCTACACCTTC
CAWSGPGGLGGYTF
>TRBV5-1|TRBJ1-1|few|.
TGCGCCAGCAGCTTGAGAGGGAACACTGAAGCTTTCTTT
CASSLRGNTEAFF
>TRBV11-3|TRBJ2-2|once|.
TGTGCCAGCAGCCGCGGGACGGCGGACACCGGGGAGCTGTTTTTT
CASSRGTADTGELFF
>TRBV5-1|TRBJ2-1|.|TRBD2
TGCGCCAGCGGTGCGGGACTAGATGATGAGCAGTTCTTC
CASGAGLDDEQFF
>TRBV10-3|TRBJ2-4|once|TRBD1
TGTGCCATCAGTGATGGGAACAGGGGATTGTGGGGAAACATTCAGTACTTC
CAISDGNRGLWGNIQYF
>TRBV20-1|TRBJ2-5|.|.
TGCAGTGCCGCAAGGGGAGAGACCCAGTACTTC
CSAARGETQYF
>TRBV28|TRBJ1-5|.|.
TGTGCCAGCAGTTTACGGGCAGGGGGCAATCAGCCCCAGCATTTT
CASSLRAGGNQPQHF
>TRBV29-1|TRBJ2-2|.|TRBD1
TGCAGCGTCTGGGACAGCACGAACACCGGGGAGCTGTTTTTT
CSVWDSTNTGELFF
>TRBV3-1/TRBV3-2|TRBJ1-2|.|TRBD1
TGTGCCAGCAGCGTCCGGGACAGGGCTAACTATGGCTACACCTTC
CASSVRDRANYGYTF
>TRBV5-4|TRBJ2-2|.|.
TGTGCCAGCAGCCGGGTAGGTAGAGAGGACACCGGGGAGCTGTTTTTT
CASSRVGREDTGELFF
>TRBV15|TRBJ1-1|.|TRBD1
TGTGCCACCAGCAGACGGACAGGGAAGGCTGAAGCTTTCTTT
CATSRRTGKAEAFF
>TRBV25-1|TRBJ1-1|.|.
TGTGCCAGCAAGAAAGGGGGGAACACTGAAGCTTTCTTT
CASKKGGNTEAFF
>TRBV11-3|TRBJ2-2|.|TRBD2
TGTGCCAGCAGCTCGACTAGCGGGAGTCACACCGGGGAGCTGTTTTTT
CASSSTSGSHTGELFF
>TRBV5-1|TRBJ2-7|few|.
TGCGCCAGCAGTTTCTTCCGGTCGGGCCAGGGCGAGCAGTACTTC
CASSFFRSGQGEQYF
>TRBV29-1|TRBJ2-7|.|TRBD1
TGCAGCGTTTTGGGACAGGCTACCTACGAGCAGTACTTC
CSVLGQATYEQYF